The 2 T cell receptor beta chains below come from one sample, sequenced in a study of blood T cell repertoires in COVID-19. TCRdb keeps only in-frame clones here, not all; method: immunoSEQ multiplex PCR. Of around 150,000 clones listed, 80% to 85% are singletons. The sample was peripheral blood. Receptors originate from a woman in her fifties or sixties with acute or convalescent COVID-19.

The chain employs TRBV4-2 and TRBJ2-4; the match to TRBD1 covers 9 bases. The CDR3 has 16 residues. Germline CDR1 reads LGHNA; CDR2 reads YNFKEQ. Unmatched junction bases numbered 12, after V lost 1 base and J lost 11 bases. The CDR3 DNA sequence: TGTGCCAGCAGCCAAGCGGACAGGGGCTTGGGTAGCGTTCAGTACTTC. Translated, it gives CASSQADRGLGSVQYF.

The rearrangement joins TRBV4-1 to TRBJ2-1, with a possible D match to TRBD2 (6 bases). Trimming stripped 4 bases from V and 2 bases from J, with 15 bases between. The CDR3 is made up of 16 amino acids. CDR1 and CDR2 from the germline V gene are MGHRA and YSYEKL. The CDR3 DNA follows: TGCGCCAGCAGCCGAGTACCGGGAGCGGCCTACAATGAGCAGTTCTTC. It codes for CASSRVPGAAYNEQFF.